This TCR beta chain originates from a study of blood T cell repertoires in COVID-19. The overall study: Specimens from acute and convalescent COVID-19 originated in the United States, Italy and Spain.

V gave up 4 bases and J gave up 3 bases, with 14 bases separating them. This CDR3 contains 15 residues. Germline lookup yields CDR1 MNHEY and CDR2 SVGEGT. Profiling relied on immunoSEQ multiplex PCR, and the TCRdb table lists in-frame clones only, not all of them. The data contain roughly 130,000 clones, 84% of them singletons. Cohort placement rested on clinical history that participants reported themselves. In Cohort 3, a recovered donor had either two negative PCRs, clearance, or symptom resolution. The chain combines TRBV6-2 or TRBV6-3 with TRBJ2-3; D is perhaps TRBD2 (5 bases). This clonotype was sampled from a woman in her thirties who had recovered from COVID-19. Sequenced material: PBMCs or T cells enriched from blood (not recorded which). The chain's CDR3 is CASSSRTGGTDTQYF. CDR3 bases: TGTGCCAGCAGTTCCCGGACTGGAGGTACAGATACGCAGTATTTT.